This record concerns one T cell receptor (beta chain) sequence. This sample was taken from a study of blood T cell repertoires in COVID-19. In the study overall: The origin of the acute and convalescent COVID-19 samples was the United States, Italy and Spain.

Repertoires were generated with immunoSEQ multiplex PCR, while TCRdb's copy carries only in-frame clones and drops some. The table shows 200,000 to 300,000 clones, with 86% occurring only once. The CDR3 consists of 16 residues. V was clipped by 4 bases and J by 8 bases, with 21 bases between them. Germline V gene data show CDR1 as SGHDT and CDR2 as YYEEEE. The source material was peripheral blood. The sequence came from a man aged 25-40 years with active or convalescent COVID-19. The J gene is TRBJ1-4, the V gene TRBV5-6, with a weak D call TRBD1 (6 bases). The CDR3 here is CASSIREGGIGEKLFF. The DNA of the CDR3 is TGTGCCAGCAGCATCCGGGAGGGGGGAATCGGAGAAAAACTGTTTTTT.